The present T cell receptor beta chain was sequenced within a study of control samples from healthy donors and cancer patients. The CDR3 covers 14 residues. CDR1 SGDLS and CDR2 YYNGEE come from the germline V gene. Trimming removed 1 base from V and 7 bases from J, with 9 bases in between. Measured with immunoSEQ multiplex PCR; TCRdb has only the in-frame clones, and not every one. The profile shows around 100,000 clones, about 88% of them singletons. This chain links TRBV9 with TRBJ1-6; no firm D call. The sequenced sample consisted of blood. The TCR originated in a woman aged 45 to 65 in good health. CDR3: CASSVRSDNSPLHF. The CDR3 nucleotides are TGTGCCAGCAGCGTAAGGTCGGACAATTCACCCCTCCACTTT.